These 29 T cell receptor beta chains share one sample of origin, sequenced in a study of control samples from healthy donors and cancer patients (dated by TCRdb to about 2020). Library preparation used the immunoSEQ multiplex PCR assay. TCRdb provides this immuneACCESS table in a form limited to in-frame rearrangements. Some clones are lacking; in checked studies, under half of them reflect an unresolved V gene, and why the rest are absent is not known. The sample table shows over 100,000 clones, and roughly nine tenths are seen once. The ten most abundant clones make up roughly 4.5% of the sample. Input material: blood. The origin of the receptors is a human donor in good health. The donor label of this sample is uncertain.

The gene calls are TRBV24-1 and TRBJ2-5; D may be TRBD1 (5 bases). Trimming shortened V by 4 bases and J by 4 bases, and 12 bases separated the two germline ends. CDR1 is KGHDR and CDR2 is SFDVKD in the germline V gene. This CDR3 is 14 amino acids long. CDR3 residues: CATSDPQGVETQYF. Here the CDR3 DNA reads TGTGCCACCAGTGACCCACAAGGGGTAGAGACCCAGTACTTC.

The gene calls are TRBV18 and TRBJ1-3, with TRBD1 as a possible D gene (6 bases). Trimming cost V 3 bases and J 0 bases, with 18 bases left between them. This CDR3 spans 18 amino acids. The germline CDR1 and CDR2 sequences are KGHSH and LQKENI. CDR3 nucleotides: TGTGCCAGCTCACCTCGGGGGGCAGGGCCAAGCTCTGGAAACACCATATATTTT. Its protein is CASSPRGAGPSSGNTIYF. The variable domain in full, completed from reference TRBV18 and TRBJ1-3, reads NAGVMQNPRHLVRRRGQEARLRCSPMKGHSHVYWYRQLPEEGLKFMVYLQKENIIDESGMPKERFSAEFPKEGPSILRIQQVVRGDSAAYFCASSPRGAGPSSGNTIYFGEGSWLTVV.

CDR3 residues: CASSENRFGQFF. In DNA, the CDR3 is TGTGCCAGCAGCGAAAATCGGTTTGGGCAGTTCTTC. The V and J genes are TRBV7-2 and TRBJ2-1, with D hard to call. Germline V gene lookup returns CDR1 SGHTA and CDR2 FQGNSA. Trimming took off 5 bases at V and 12 bases at J, with 14 bases between the two ends. The CDR3 contains 12 residues.

The chain combines TRBV19 with TRBJ2-1; 11 bases match TRBD2. V lost 0 bases, J lost 4 bases, and 2 bases stayed unmatched. CDR3 size: 16 residues. CDR1 and CDR2 (germline): LNHDA, SQIVND (reference sequence). The CDR3 nucleotides are TGTGCCAGTAGTATAGATAGGACTAGCGGGTACAATGAGCAGTTCTTC. Translated, it gives CASSIDRTSGYNEQFF.

V gene TRBV7-3 combines with J gene TRBJ2-2, with 11 bases lining up with TRBD1. The CDR3 is made up of 17 amino acids. The junction had 8 bases not matched to a gene; V was cut back by 2 bases and J by 6 bases. Per the germline V gene, CDR1 is SGHTA and CDR2 is FQGTGA. The CDR3 loop reads CASSLSLGQGVSGELFF. DNA for the CDR3: TGTGCCAGCAGCTTATCTCTGGGACAGGGGGTATCCGGGGAGCTGTTTTTT.

The chain links TRBV12-3 or TRBV12-4 to TRBJ2-3; no reliable D call. This CDR3 has 11 residues. Trimming stripped 5 bases from V and 6 bases from J, with 6 bases between. The CDR3 reads CASSGADTQYF. In DNA form, the CDR3 reads TGTGCCAGCAGTGGCGCGGATACGCAGTATTTT.

On this clone itself: Distinct nucleotide sequences in the sample also encode this CDR3. The chain joins TRBV5-1 to TRBJ2-5, with D possibly being TRBD1 (8 bases). The V gene lost 3 bases and the J gene lost 5 bases, with 14 bases spanning the gap. The germline V gene has CDR1 SGHRS and CDR2 YFSETQ. The CDR3 is 14 amino acids. The CDR3 sequence is CASSSGQGGETQYF. The DNA for the CDR3 is TGCGCCAGCAGCTCAGGACAGGGAGGGGAGACCCAGTACTTC.

The V call is TRBV3-1 (or the pseudogene TRBV3-2), the J call TRBJ1-1; 7 bases match TRBD1. V was pared by 1 base and J by 4 bases, with 9 bases of the junction left unmatched. Germline V gene sequence: CDR1 LGHDT, CDR2 YNNKEL (reference sequence). This CDR3 spans 16 amino acids. CDR3: CASSQGLGTVPTEAFF. The CDR3 DNA sequence: TGTGCCAGCAGCCAAGGGTTGGGGACAGTACCCACTGAAGCTTTCTTT.

This chain uses TRBV3-1 (or the pseudogene TRBV3-2) with TRBJ1-4, with D maybe TRBD1 (6 bases). This CDR3 is built from 12 residues. Trimming shortened V by 5 bases and J by 12 bases, and 13 bases separated the two germline ends. Germline V CDR1 and CDR2: LGHDT, YNNKEL (reference sequence). Here the CDR3 reads CASSIRQAELFF. The DNA for the CDR3 is TGTGCCAGCAGCATTCGACAGGCAGAACTGTTTTTT.

This CDR3 reads CASSLGAGVVTNEKLFF. The DNA for the CDR3 is TGTGCCAGCAGCTTAGGGGCGGGAGTGGTAACTAATGAAAAACTGTTTTTT. The genes are TRBV7-2 and TRBJ1-4; D remains ambiguous. This CDR3 contains 17 residues. V gave up 1 base and J gave up 1 base, with 13 bases separating them. Germline values: CDR1 SGHTA, CDR2 FQGNSA.

DNA for the CDR3: TGTGCCAGCAGCTTGGGTCAGGGGGACACCGGGGAGCTGTTTTTT. It codes for CASSLGQGDTGELFF. The chain couples TRBV5-4 to TRBJ2-2, with TRBD1 identical over 7 bases. Trimming at V came to 0 bases and at J to 3 bases, leaving 2 bases not matched to a gene. Germline CDR1 and CDR2: SGHNT and YYREEE (reference sequence). There are 15 residues in the CDR3. The entire variable domain, with the rest obtained from reference TRBV5-4 and TRBJ2-2, is as follows: ETGVTQSPTHLIKTRGQQVTLRCSSQSGHNTVSWYQQALGQGPQFIFQYYREEENGRGNFPPRFSGLQFPNYSSELNVNALELDDSALYLCASSLGQGDTGELFFGEGSRLTVL.

The rearrangement joins TRBV14 to TRBJ2-2, with TRBD2 matching 7 bases. Germline V CDR1 and CDR2: SGHDN, FVKESK. With V trimmed by 4 bases and J by 6 bases, 11 bases remained unmatched. The CDR3 is made up of 16 amino acids. The CDR3 here is CASSRREGLKAGELFF. The CDR3 DNA reads TGTGCCAGCAGCCGCAGGGAGGGGCTGAAGGCCGGGGAGCTGTTTTTT. The variable domain in full, with the rest retrieved from reference TRBV14 and TRBJ2-2, is EAGVTQFPSHSVIEKGQTVTLRCDPISGHDNLYWYRRVMGKEIKFLLHFVKESKQDESGMPNNRFLAERTGGTYSTLKVQPAELEDSGVYFCASSRREGLKAGELFFGEGSRLTVL.

DNA of the CDR3: TGTGCCAGCAGTTTATCGAGGGGTAATTCACCCCTCCACTTT. Translation: CASSLSRGNSPLHF. V usage is TRBV27 and J usage is TRBJ1-6; weak D call: TRBD1 (5 bases). V dropped 0 bases and J dropped 6 bases, with 6 bases sitting between them. The CDR3 runs 14 residues. Germline CDR1 MNHEY, CDR2 SMNVEV (reference sequence).

The V gene is TRBV11-2, the J gene TRBJ2-1; tentative D call: TRBD2 (6 bases). CDR3 length: 16 amino acids. Germline V gene sequence: CDR1 SGHAT, CDR2 FQNNGV. The V end lost 7 bases, the J end lost 6 bases, and 22 bases lay between the germline ends. The CDR3 spells CASTELYRDSRNEQFF. The CDR3 DNA sequence: TGTGCCAGCACCGAACTTTACCGGGACTCCCGCAATGAGCAGTTCTTC.

The rearrangement uses TRBV29-1 and TRBJ1-2, with D unresolved. The CDR3 is 12 amino acids. Between the trimmed V and J ends, which lost 7 bases and 5 bases, there was a span of 14 bases. Germline V gene lookup returns CDR1 SQVTM and CDR2 ANQGSEA. CDR3 coding DNA: TGCAGCGCAGAAGGGTCGACTTATGGCTACACCTTC. This gives the protein CSAEGSTYGYTF.

The chain couples TRBV25-1 to TRBJ2-2; possible D gene TRBD2, 5 bases. Trimming took 7 bases from V and 5 from J, leaving 14 bases between them. The CDR3 spans 14 residues. The germline V gene has CDR1 MGHDK and CDR2 SYGVNS. DNA of the CDR3: TGTGCCAGCAAAGGACGGACGGGGACCGGGGAGCTGTTTTTT. It codes for CASKGRTGTGELFF.

This rearrangement joins TRBV2 to TRBJ1-4; D remains ambiguous. This CDR3 spans 15 amino acids. The ends were cut back, 0 bases at V and 0 bases at J, with 5 bases in the middle. Germline loops: CDR1 SNHLY, CDR2 FYNNEI. CDR3 coding DNA: TGTGCCAGCAGTGAAGCGGATTCAACTAATGAAAAACTGTTTTTT. Translating it yields CASSEADSTNEKLFF.

The chain is built from TRBV29-1 and TRBJ2-5; 8 nucleotides align to TRBD1. CDR3 size: 13 residues. Looked up from germline, CDR1 is SQVTM and CDR2 is ANQGSEA. With V trimmed by 6 bases and J by 5 bases, 8 bases remained unmatched. DNA of the CDR3: TGCAGCGTCGAAAAGGACAGGGCGGAGACCCAGTACTTC. Translating gives CSVEKDRAETQYF.

The chain recombines TRBV18 with TRBJ2-5, with D possibly called TRBD1 or TRBD2 (5 bases each). CDR1 KGHSH and CDR2 LQKENI come from the germline V gene. V gave up 6 bases and J gave up 9 bases, with 17 bases separating them. The CDR3 covers 13 residues. The CDR3 sequence is CASSQDKAGAQYF. CDR3 DNA sequence: TGTGCCAGCTCGCAGGACAAGGCCGGGGCCCAGTACTTC.

This clone was seen a single time. This chain connects TRBV9 to TRBJ2-1; 8 nucleotides match TRBD2. The CDR3 length is 16 residues. Germline V gene sequence: CDR1 SGDLS, CDR2 YYNGEE. The J segment lost 7 bases and the V segment lost 2 bases, leaving 11 bases of the junction unmatched. In nucleotides, the CDR3 is TGTGCCAGCAGCGTTTCACCGGGACTAGGGGATAATGAGCAGTTCTTC. Translation gives CASSVSPGLGDNEQFF.

The rearrangement links TRBV5-1 to TRBJ2-7, with 7 bases that match TRBD2. Germline V gene data show CDR1 as SGHRS and CDR2 as YFSETQ. The V segment lost 1 base and the J segment 3 bases; nucleotides outside the gene matches: 7. The CDR3 loop spans 15 amino acids. The CDR3 sequence: CASSLSGGVNYEQYF. DNA for the CDR3: TGCGCCAGCAGCTTGAGTGGGGGGGTCAACTACGAGCAGTACTTC.

The chain uses TRBV5-4 and TRBJ1-1, with D possibly TRBD1 on 6 matching bases. Per germline, CDR1 SGHNT and CDR2 YYREEE (reference sequence). V dropped 10 bases and J dropped 5 bases, with 18 bases sitting between them. The CDR3 has 13 amino acids. The CDR3 here is CASSGEVLTEAFF. The CDR3 nucleotides read TGTGCCTCCTCAGGGGAAGTTTTAACTGAAGCTTTCTTT.

The genes are TRBV24-1 and TRBJ2-3; D unclear. This CDR3 has 11 amino acids. Germline V lookup: CDR1 KGHDR, CDR2 SFDVKD. Trimming cost V 3 bases and J 6 bases, with 3 bases left between them. DNA for the CDR3: TGTGCCACCAGTGATAGGGATACGCAGTATTTT. Protein sequence: CATSDRDTQYF.

The chain uses TRBV19 and TRBJ2-2; D not resolved. CDR1 is LNHDA, CDR2 SQIVND, per germline (reference sequence). The V gene lost 7 bases and the J gene lost 0 bases, with 3 bases spanning the gap. The CDR3 totals 12 residues. The CDR3 DNA follows: TGTGCCAGTAAGGCGAACACCGGGGAGCTGTTTTTT. Translating it yields CASKANTGELFF. Looking up the rest from reference TRBV19 and TRBJ2-2 gives the full variable domain: DGGITQSPKYLFRKEGQNVTLSCEQNLNHDAMYWYRQDPGQGLRLIYYSQIVNDFQKGDIAEGYSVSREKKESFPLTVTSAQKNPTAFYLCASKANTGELFFGEGSRLTVL.

The gene calls are TRBV28 and TRBJ1-6; D ambiguous. Germline CDR1 is MDHEN and CDR2 is SYDVKM. The CDR3 has 12 residues. Trimming took 4 bases from V and 11 from J, leaving 9 bases between them. The CDR3 DNA reads as TGTGCCAGCAGTTACCAGGATGCACCCCTCCACTTT. This encodes CASSYQDAPLHF.

The chain employs TRBV7-3 and TRBJ2-2, with D possibly matching TRBD2 (6 bases). The length of the CDR3 is 14 residues. Germline CDR1 SGHTA, CDR2 FQGTGA. Trimming pared 5 bases from V and 7 bases from J, leaving 14 bases between. The CDR3 sequence: CASSAERGSGELFF. CDR3 nucleotide sequence: TGTGCCAGCAGCGCGGAACGGGGGAGCGGGGAGCTGTTTTTT.

The rearrangement links TRBV10-3 to TRBJ2-1; either TRBD1 or TRBD2 may fit D (5 bases each). V was shortened by 10 bases and J by 5 bases, with 18 bases between the two germline ends. The length of the CDR3 is 14 residues. Germline V CDR1 and CDR2: ENHRY, SYGVKD. CDR3 sequence reads: CATWLGVEHNEQFF. The DNA of the CDR3 is TGTGCCACCTGGCTGGGGGTTGAACACAATGAGCAGTTCTTC.

The chain links TRBV5-1 to TRBJ1-2, with D perhaps matching TRBD1 (5 bases). The CDR3 is 14 residues long. CDR1 SGHRS and CDR2 YFSETQ come from the germline V gene. Trimming pared 5 bases from V and 6 bases from J, leaving 17 bases between. The CDR3 loop is CASRGVKEFDGYTF. For the CDR3, the DNA is TGCGCCAGCAGGGGGGTAAAGGAATTTGATGGCTACACCTTC.

The gene calls are TRBV3-1 (or the pseudogene TRBV3-2) and TRBJ1-2; TRBD1 matches at 11 bases. V lost 0 bases and J lost 13; bases outside the gene matches: 7. Germline V gives CDR1 LGHDT, CDR2 YNNKEL (reference sequence). The CDR3 contains 14 residues. CDR3 in DNA: TGTGCCAGCAGCCAAGATCACGCGGGACAGGGGGTCACCTTC. It is translated as CASSQDHAGQGVTF.